The sequence of this T cell receptor (beta chain) was determined in a study of blood T cell repertoires in COVID-19. At the level of the study: Some COVID-19 samples were acute and others convalescent; all came from the United States, Italy and Spain. PBMCs, B-cell-depleted T cells, or T cells provided the cDNA or gDNA that made up the material.

In the original analysis: Amplification of reference gene primers was used by the study to estimate nucleated cell counts. Profiling relied on immunoSEQ multiplex PCR, and the TCRdb table lists in-frame clones only, not all of them. V and J calls and clone size come straight from that table; D and trimming were deduced from the DNA. This repertoire shows a few hundred thousand clones, roughly 85% found once; its top ten account for approximately 3.7%. V lost 3 bases, J lost 3 bases, and 7 bases stayed unmatched. CDR1 LNHNV and CDR2 YYDKDF come from the germline V gene (reference sequence). This CDR3 comprises 15 residues.

The sample comprised peripheral blood. The chain combines TRBV15 with TRBJ1-1, with 7 bases lining up with TRBD1. The receptor was isolated from a woman between 18 and 29 years old with acute or convalescent COVID-19. The CDR3 nucleotides are TGTGCCACCAGCAGCAACTTACAGGGGCACACTGAAGCTTTCTTT. As protein: CATSSNLQGHTEAFF. Based on the CDR3 plus reference TRBV15 and TRBJ1-1, the full variable domain is DAMVIQNPRYQVTQFGKPVTLSCSQTLNHNVMYWYQQKSSQAPKLLFHYYDKDFNNEADTPDNFQSRRPNTSFCFLDIRSPGLGDTAMYLCATSSNLQGHTEAFFGQGTRLTVV.